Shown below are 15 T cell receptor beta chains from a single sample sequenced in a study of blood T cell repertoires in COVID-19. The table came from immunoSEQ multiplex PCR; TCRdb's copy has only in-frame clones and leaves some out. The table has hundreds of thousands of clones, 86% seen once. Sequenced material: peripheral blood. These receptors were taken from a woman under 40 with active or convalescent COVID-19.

This chain's CDR3 is CASSLVLAGGPENIQYF. The CDR3 DNA is TGCGCCAGCAGCTTAGTACTAGCGGGAGGTCCCGAAAACATTCAGTACTTC. This chain uses TRBV5-1 with TRBJ2-4, with 12 bases that match TRBD2. CDR3 length: 17 residues. V lost 2 bases to trimming and J lost 5 bases; unmatched junction nucleotides: 8. Germline V gene sequence: CDR1 SGHRS, CDR2 YFSETQ. Using reference TRBV5-1 and TRBJ2-4 for the parts outside the CDR3, the full variable domain is KAGVTQTPRYLIKTRGQQVTLSCSPISGHRSVSWYQQTPGQGLQFLFEYFSETQRNKGNFPGRFSGRQFSNSRSEMNVSTLELGDSALYLCASSLVLAGGPENIQYFGAGTRLSVL.

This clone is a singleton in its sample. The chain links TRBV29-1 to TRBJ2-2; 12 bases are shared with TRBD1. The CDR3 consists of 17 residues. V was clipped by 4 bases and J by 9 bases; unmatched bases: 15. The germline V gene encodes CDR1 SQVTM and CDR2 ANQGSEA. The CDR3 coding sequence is TGCAGCGTTGGACCGGGACAGGGGGCGAAGAATCTTCGGGAGCTGTTTTTT. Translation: CSVGPGQGAKNLRELFF.

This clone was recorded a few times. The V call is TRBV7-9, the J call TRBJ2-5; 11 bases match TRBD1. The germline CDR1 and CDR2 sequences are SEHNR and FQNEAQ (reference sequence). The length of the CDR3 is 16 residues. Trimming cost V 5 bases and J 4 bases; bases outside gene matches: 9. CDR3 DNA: TGTGCCAGCAGCGTCGATCGGACAGGGGGCAGAGAGACCCAGTACTTC. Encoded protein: CASSVDRTGGRETQYF. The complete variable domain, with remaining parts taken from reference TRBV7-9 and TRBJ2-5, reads DTGVSQNPRHKITKRGQNVTFRCDPISEHNRLYWYRQTLGQGPEFLTYFQNEAQLEKSRLLSDRFSAERPKGSFSTLEIQRTEQGDSAMYLCASSVDRTGGRETQYFGPGTRLLVL.

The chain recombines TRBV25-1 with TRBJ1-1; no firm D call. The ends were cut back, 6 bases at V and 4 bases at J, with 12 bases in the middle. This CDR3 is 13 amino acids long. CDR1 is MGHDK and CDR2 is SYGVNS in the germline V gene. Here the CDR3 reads CASRKTEATEAFF. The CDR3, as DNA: TGTGCCAGCAGGAAGACTGAGGCCACTGAAGCTTTCTTT.

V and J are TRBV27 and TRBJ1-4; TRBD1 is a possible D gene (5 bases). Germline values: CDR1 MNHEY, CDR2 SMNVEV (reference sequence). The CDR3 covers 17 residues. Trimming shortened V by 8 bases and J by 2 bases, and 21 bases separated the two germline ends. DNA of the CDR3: TGTGCCAGCGATCCGAGCCGGCAGGGCGATACTAATGAAAAACTGTTTTTT. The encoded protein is CASDPSRQGDTNEKLFF.

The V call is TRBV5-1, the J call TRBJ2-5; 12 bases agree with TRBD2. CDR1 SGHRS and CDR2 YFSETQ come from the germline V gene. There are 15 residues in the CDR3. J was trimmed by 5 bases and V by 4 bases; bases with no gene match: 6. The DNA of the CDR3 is TGCGCCAGCAGCCCGACTAGCGGGAGCGAGGAGACCCAGTACTTC. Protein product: CASSPTSGSEETQYF.

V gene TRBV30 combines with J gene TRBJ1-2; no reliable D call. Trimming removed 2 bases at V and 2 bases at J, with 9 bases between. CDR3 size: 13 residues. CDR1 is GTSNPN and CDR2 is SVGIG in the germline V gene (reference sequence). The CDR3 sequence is CAWSSERNYGYTF. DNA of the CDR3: TGTGCCTGGAGTTCGGAGAGAAACTATGGCTACACCTTC.

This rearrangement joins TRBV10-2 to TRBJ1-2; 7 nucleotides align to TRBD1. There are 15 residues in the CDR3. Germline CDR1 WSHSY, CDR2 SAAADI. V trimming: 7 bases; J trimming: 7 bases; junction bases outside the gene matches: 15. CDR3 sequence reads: CASTHYRGDQFGYTF. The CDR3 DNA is TGCGCCAGCACCCATTACAGGGGCGATCAATTTGGCTACACCTTC.

The CDR3 protein is CASSLGTGRNTEAFF. In nucleotides, the CDR3 is TGTGCCAGCAGCCTAGGGACAGGGAGAAACACTGAAGCTTTCTTT. J is TRBJ1-1 and V is TRBV14; 9 bases match TRBD1. The germline gives CDR1 SGHDN, CDR2 FVKESK. V was pared by 4 bases and J by 2 bases, with 5 bases of the junction left unmatched. The CDR3 is made up of 15 amino acids.

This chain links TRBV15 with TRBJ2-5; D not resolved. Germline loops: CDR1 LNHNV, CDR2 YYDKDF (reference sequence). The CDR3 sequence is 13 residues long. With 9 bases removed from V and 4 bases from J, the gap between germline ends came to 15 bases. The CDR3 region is CATAPAGGETQYF. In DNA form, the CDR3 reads TGTGCCACGGCACCGGCTGGCGGAGAGACCCAGTACTTC.

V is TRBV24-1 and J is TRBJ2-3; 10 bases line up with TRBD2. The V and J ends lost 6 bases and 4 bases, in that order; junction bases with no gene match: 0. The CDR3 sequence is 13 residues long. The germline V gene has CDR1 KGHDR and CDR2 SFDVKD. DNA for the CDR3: TGTGCCACCAGTAGCGGGAGGGCAGATACGCAGTATTTT. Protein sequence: CATSSGRADTQYF.

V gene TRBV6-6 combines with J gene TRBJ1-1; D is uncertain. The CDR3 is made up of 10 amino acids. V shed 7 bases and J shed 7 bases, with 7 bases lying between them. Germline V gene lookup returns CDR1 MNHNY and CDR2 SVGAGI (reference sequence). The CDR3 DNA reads TGTGCCAGCACTGGGCTTGAAGCTTTCTTT. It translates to CASTGLEAFF.

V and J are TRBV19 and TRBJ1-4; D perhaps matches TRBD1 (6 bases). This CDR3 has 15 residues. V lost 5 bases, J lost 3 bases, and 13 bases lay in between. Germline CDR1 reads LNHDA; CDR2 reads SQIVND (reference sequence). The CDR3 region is CASSPGEKANEKLFF. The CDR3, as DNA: TGTGCCAGTAGTCCAGGGGAGAAAGCTAATGAAAAACTGTTTTTT.

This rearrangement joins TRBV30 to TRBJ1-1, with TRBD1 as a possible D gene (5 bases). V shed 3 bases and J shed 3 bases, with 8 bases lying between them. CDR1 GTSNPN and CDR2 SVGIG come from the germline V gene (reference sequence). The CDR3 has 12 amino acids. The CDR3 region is CAWSPGYTEAFF. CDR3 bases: TGTGCCTGGAGCCCAGGGTACACTGAAGCTTTCTTT.

The CDR3 spells CASSQGTDRNYGYTF. CDR3 in DNA: TGCGCCAGCAGCCAAGGAACAGACCGAAACTATGGCTACACCTTC. The chain recombines TRBV4-1 with TRBJ1-2; D gene ambiguous. This CDR3 is built from 15 residues. V shed 1 base and J shed 2 bases, with 11 bases lying between them. Per the germline V gene, CDR1 is MGHRA and CDR2 is YSYEKL.